The rows below give T cell receptor beta chains drawn from one sample of a study of cytomegalovirus exposure and HLA in healthy donors. The protocol was immunoSEQ multiplex PCR, while the TCRdb copy is restricted to in-frame clones and leaves out a portion. The data show approximately 100,000 clones, approximately 73% seen once. Sample: PBMCs. These receptors were collected from a woman aged 45-59 years in good health and CMV-seropositive. Each CDR3 is given with its conserved first and last residue. Fields, in order: J gene, V gene, clone size, D gene, CDR3 protein, CDR3 DNA. A D gene is named only where the DNA matches it firmly. Size is stated for part of the rows, as once, few or many counts, or as a class when the clone is expanded.

TRBJ2-1 | TRBV9 | once | TRBD2 | CASSVYGGTSDEQFF | TGTGCCAGCAGCGTATACGGGGGTACTAGCGATGAGCAGTTCTTC
TRBJ2-3 | TRBV7-3 | few | TRBD2 | CASSPLGGGPADTQYF | TGTGCCAGCAGCCCCCTGGGGGGAGGGCCAGCAGATACGCAGTATTTT
TRBJ1-2 | TRBV19 | - | - | CASSYGTLPGYTF | TGTGCCAGTAGTTACGGGACATTGCCCGGCTACACCTTC
TRBJ2-7 | TRBV7-7 | - | - | CAQKSEGLYEQYF | TGTGCTCAAAAGTCGGAGGGACTTTACGAGCAGTACTTC
TRBJ2-6 | TRBV9 | - | - | CASSVEGLSSGANVLTF | TGTGCCAGCAGCGTAGAGGGACTCTCGTCTGGGGCCAACGTCCTGACTTTC
TRBJ2-7 | TRBV11-2 | - | - | CASSLKMGRAEQCF | TGTGCCAGCAGCTTAAAGATGGGGCGTGCCGAGCAGTGCTTC
TRBJ1-5 | TRBV2 | - | - | CASSVPGDSNQPQHF | TGTGCCAGCAGTGTACCAGGGGATAGCAATCAGCCCCAGCATTTT
TRBJ1-2 | TRBV5-1 | - | TRBD1 | CASSAQQGASGYTF | TGCGCCAGCAGCGCGCAACAGGGGGCGTCTGGCTACACCTTC
TRBJ1-1 | TRBV10-3 | - | - | CAISLRENTEAFF | TGTGCCATCAGCCTCAGGGAGAACACTGAAGCTTTCTTT
TRBJ2-1 | TRBV7-9 | - | TRBD2 | CASSRGGLLAGGVNEQFF | TGTGCCAGCAGCCGGGGAGGGCTTCTAGCGGGGGGAGTCAATGAGCAGTTCTTC
TRBJ2-1 | TRBV5-1 | - | TRBD2 | CASRGGGRGSYNEQFF | TGCGCCAGCAGAGGCGGCGGGAGGGGTTCCTACAATGAGCAGTTCTTC
TRBJ1-1 | TRBV27 | - | - | CATQSNSHEAFF | TGTGCCACCCAGTCGAACAGCCATGAAGCTTTCTTT
TRBJ2-7 | TRBV11-1 | - | - | CASSLARTDNYEQYF | TGTGCCAGCAGCTTAGCCAGGACAGATAACTACGAGCAGTACTTC
TRBJ1-1 | TRBV12-5 | - | - | CASGRDGWNTEAFF | TGTGCTAGTGGGCGGGACGGTTGGAACACTGAAGCTTTCTTT
TRBJ1-1 | TRBV27 | - | - | CASSRDKLNTEAFF | TGTGCCAGCAGTAGAGACAAACTGAACACTGAAGCTTTCTTT
TRBJ2-1 | TRBV21-1 | - | - | CASSTDRRFLYNEQFF | TGTGCCAGCAGCACGGACAGGCGGTTCCTCTACAATGAGCAGTTCTTC
TRBJ1-2 | TRBV5-4 | once | TRBD1 | CASSSGQGPTNYGYTF | TGTGCCAGCAGCTCGGGACAGGGACCAACTAACTATGGCTACACCTTC
TRBJ1-5 | TRBV27 | - | - | CASSPQVGGQPQHF | TGTGCCAGCAGTCCGCAAGTGGGGGGGCAGCCCCAGCATTTT
TRBJ2-1 | TRBV12-5 | once | - | CASGFGSSSYNEQFF | TGTGCTAGTGGTTTTGGGTCTAGCTCCTACAATGAGCAGTTCTTC
TRBJ2-1 | TRBV6-5 | - | TRBD1 | CASSYSGTGDYNEQFF | TGTGCCAGCAGTTACTCAGGGACAGGGGACTACAATGAGCAGTTCTTC
TRBJ2-7 | TRBV2 | - | - | CASSEYSGGTYEQYF | TGTGCCAGCAGTGAGTATTCAGGGGGGACCTACGAGCAGTACTTC
TRBJ2-7 | TRBV10-2 | - | TRBD1 | CASSESGTGGSYEQYF | TGCGCCAGCAGTGAGTCCGGGACAGGGGGCTCCTACGAGCAGTACTTC
TRBJ2-7 | TRBV2 | - | - | CASSHSIEPLQDSYEQYF | TGTGCCAGCAGCCACTCCATCGAGCCCCTTCAAGATTCCTACGAGCAGTACTTC
TRBJ1-3 | TRBV5-1 | - | - | CASSLYQGNGNTIYF | TGCGCCAGCAGCTTATATCAGGGGAACGGAAACACCATATATTTT
TRBJ1-2 | TRBV25-1 | few | TRBD1 | CASSEIRTGVYGYTF | TGTGCCAGCAGTGAAATCAGGACAGGGGTGTATGGCTACACCTTC
TRBJ2-1 | TRBV5-8 | - | TRBD1 | CASSPRGLGQSPYNEQFF | TGTGCCAGCAGCCCCCGAGGTTTGGGACAGAGTCCCTACAATGAGCAGTTCTTC
TRBJ2-3 | TRBV5-8 | - | TRBD2 | CASSSGTSASTDTQYF | TGTGCCAGCAGCTCTGGGACTAGCGCCAGCACAGATACGCAGTATTTT
TRBJ1-1 | TRBV5-6 | few | - | CASSLTGRTEAFF | TGTGCCAGCAGCTTAACAGGGAGAACTGAAGCTTTCTTT
TRBJ2-7 | TRBV29-1 | - | TRBD2 | CSGTSGRAHEQYF | TGCAGCGGGACTAGCGGGAGGGCCCACGAGCAGTACTTC
TRBJ2-1 | TRBV11-1 | - | - | CASSFQMGLKRNEQFF | TGTGCCAGCAGCTTTCAGATGGGGCTAAAACGCAATGAGCAGTTCTTC